The TCR beta chain under discussion was sequenced for a study of tumor-infiltrating lymphocytes in localized non-small cell lung cancer. About the research overall: The cohort mixed smokers and never-smokers, several histologies, and some post-neoadjuvant-chemotherapy samples.

Only in-frame clones appear in the TCRdb table, and some are missing; sequencing was by immunoSEQ multiplex PCR. This table has 15,000 to 20,000 clones, around 72% appearing once. From germline, CDR1 is SGHNT and CDR2 YYREEE (reference sequence). There are 14 residues in the CDR3. Trimming cost V 4 bases and J 2 bases, with 12 bases left between them. Remarks on this clone: Its antigen is unknown.

Regarding the study as a whole: Immunotypes IM1 and IM2 had similar TCR-derived T-cell fractions. Not all patients were TCR sequenced, owing to tissue quantity.

Sequencing was done on a sample of lung tumor tissue. The receptor comes from a human donor with non-small cell lung cancer. V usage is TRBV5-4 and J usage is TRBJ2-5; no firm D call. CDR3 sequence: CASSPQDRQETQYF. CDR3 bases: TGTGCCAGCAGCCCGCAGGATAGACAAGAGACCCAGTACTTC.